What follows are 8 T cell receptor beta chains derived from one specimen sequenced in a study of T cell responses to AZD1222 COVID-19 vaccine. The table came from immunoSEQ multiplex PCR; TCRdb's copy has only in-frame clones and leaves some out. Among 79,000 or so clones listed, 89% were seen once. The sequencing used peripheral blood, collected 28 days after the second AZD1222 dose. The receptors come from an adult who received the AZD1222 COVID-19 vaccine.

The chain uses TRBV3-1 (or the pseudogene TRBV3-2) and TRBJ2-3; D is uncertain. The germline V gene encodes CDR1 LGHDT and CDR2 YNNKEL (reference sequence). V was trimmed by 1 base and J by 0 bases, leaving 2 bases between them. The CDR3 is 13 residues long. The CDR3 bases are TGTGCCAGCAGCCAAGTAAGCACAGATACGCAGTATTTT. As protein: CASSQVSTDTQYF.

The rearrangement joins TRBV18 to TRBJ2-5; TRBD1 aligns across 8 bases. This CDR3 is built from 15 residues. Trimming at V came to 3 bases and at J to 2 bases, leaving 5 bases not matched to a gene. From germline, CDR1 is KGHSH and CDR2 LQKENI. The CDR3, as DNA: TGTGCCAGCTCACCCACAGGGGGTAGGCAAGAGACCCAGTACTTC. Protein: CASSPTGGRQETQYF. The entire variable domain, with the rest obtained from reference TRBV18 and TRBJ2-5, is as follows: NAGVMQNPRHLVRRRGQEARLRCSPMKGHSHVYWYRQLPEEGLKFMVYLQKENIIDESGMPKERFSAEFPKEGPSILRIQQVVRGDSAAYFCASSPTGGRQETQYFGPGTRLLVL.

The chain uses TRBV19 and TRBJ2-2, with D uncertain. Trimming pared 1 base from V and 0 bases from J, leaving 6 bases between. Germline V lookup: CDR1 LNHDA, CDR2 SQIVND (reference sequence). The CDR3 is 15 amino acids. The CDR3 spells CASSIGYANTGELFF. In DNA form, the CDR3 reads TGTGCCAGTAGTATAGGGTACGCGAACACCGGGGAGCTGTTTTTT.

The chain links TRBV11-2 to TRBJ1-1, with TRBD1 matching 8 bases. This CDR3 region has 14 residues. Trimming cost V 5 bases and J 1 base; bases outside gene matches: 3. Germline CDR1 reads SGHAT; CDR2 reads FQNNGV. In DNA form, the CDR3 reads TGTGCCAGCAGCACAGGACAGGGGAACACTGAAGCTTTCTTT. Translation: CASSTGQGNTEAFF.

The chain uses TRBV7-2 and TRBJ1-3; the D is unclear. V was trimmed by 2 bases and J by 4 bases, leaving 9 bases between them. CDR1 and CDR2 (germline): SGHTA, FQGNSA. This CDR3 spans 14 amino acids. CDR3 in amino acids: CASSLLGRGNTIYF. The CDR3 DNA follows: TGTGCCAGCAGCTTACTTGGGCGAGGAAACACCATATATTTT.

The CDR3 coding sequence is TGTGCCAGCAGCTCTCGCGGGACAGGGGTTCATGAGCAGTTCTTC. Protein product: CASSSRGTGVHEQFF. The chain has TRBV7-3 and TRBJ2-1; TRBD1 aligns across 10 bases. V lost 4 bases to trimming and J lost 8 bases; unmatched junction nucleotides: 8. The germline V gene encodes CDR1 SGHTA and CDR2 FQGTGA. This CDR3 contains 15 residues.

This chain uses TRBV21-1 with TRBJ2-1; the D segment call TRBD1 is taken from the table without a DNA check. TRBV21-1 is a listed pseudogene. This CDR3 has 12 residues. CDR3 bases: TGTGCCAGCAGCAAAGGCACAGTTGAGCAGTTCTTC. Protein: CASSKGTVEQFF.

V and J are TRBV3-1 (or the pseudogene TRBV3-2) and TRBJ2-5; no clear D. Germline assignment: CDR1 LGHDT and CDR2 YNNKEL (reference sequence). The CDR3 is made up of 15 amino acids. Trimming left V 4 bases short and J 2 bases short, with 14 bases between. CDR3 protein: CASSPDPTRQETQYF. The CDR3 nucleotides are TGTGCCAGCAGCCCCGACCCAACGAGGCAAGAGACCCAGTACTTC.